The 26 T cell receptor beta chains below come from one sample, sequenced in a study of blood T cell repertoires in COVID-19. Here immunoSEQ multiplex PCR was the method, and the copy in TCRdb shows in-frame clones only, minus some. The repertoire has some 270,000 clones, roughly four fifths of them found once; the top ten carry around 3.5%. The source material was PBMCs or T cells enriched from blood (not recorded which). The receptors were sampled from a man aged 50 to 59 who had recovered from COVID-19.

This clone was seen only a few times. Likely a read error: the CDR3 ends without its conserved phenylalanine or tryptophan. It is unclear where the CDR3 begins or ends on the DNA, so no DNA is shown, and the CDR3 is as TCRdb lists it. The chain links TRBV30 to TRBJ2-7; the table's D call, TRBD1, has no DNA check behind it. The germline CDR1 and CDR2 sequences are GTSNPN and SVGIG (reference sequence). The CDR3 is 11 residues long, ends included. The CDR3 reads CAAGQPNSQYL.

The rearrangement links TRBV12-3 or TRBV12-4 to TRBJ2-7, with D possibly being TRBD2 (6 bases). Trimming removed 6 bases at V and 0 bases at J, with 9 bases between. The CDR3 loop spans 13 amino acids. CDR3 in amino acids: CASREGPSYEQYF. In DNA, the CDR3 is TGTGCCAGCAGGGAGGGGCCCTCCTACGAGCAGTACTTC.

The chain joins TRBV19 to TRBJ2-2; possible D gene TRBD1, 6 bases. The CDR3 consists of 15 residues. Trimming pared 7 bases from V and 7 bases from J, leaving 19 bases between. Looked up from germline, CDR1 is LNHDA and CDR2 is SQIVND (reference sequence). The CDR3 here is CASKGVDTQFGELFF. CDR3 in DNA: TGTGCCAGTAAGGGGGTGGACACCCAGTTCGGGGAGCTGTTTTTT. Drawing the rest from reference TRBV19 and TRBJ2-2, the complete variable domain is DGGITQSPKYLFRKEGQNVTLSCEQNLNHDAMYWYRQDPGQGLRLIYYSQIVNDFQKGDIAEGYSVSREKKESFPLTVTSAQKNPTAFYLCASKGVDTQFGELFFGEGSRLTVL.

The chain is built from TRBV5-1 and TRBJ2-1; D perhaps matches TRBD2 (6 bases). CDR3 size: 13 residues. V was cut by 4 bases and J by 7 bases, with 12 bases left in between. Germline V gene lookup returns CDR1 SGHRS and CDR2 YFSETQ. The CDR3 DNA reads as TGCGCCAGCAGCCGGGAGTTCTTGAATGAGCAGTTCTTC. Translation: CASSREFLNEQFF. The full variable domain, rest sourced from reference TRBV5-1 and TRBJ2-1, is KAGVTQTPRYLIKTRGQQVTLSCSPISGHRSVSWYQQTPGQGLQFLFEYFSETQRNKGNFPGRFSGRQFSNSRSEMNVSTLELGDSALYLCASSREFLNEQFFGPGTRLTVL.

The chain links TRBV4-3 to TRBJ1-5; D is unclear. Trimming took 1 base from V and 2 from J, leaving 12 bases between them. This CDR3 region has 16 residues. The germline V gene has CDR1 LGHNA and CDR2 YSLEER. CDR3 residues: CASSQGVGEGNQPQHF. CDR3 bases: TGCGCCAGCAGCCAAGGGGTCGGGGAGGGCAATCAGCCCCAGCATTTT.

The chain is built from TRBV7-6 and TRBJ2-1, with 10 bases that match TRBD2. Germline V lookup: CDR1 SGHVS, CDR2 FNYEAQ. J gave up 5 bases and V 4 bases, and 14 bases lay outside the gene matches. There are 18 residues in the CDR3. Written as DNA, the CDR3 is TGTGCCAGCAGCTCCATTACCTCCGGGACTAGCGCCCACAATGAGCAGTTCTTC. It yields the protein CASSSITSGTSAHNEQFF.

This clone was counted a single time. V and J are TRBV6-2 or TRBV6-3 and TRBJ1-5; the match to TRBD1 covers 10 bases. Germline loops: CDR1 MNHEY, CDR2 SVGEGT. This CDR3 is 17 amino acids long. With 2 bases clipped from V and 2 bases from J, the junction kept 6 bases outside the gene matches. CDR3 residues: CASSYIPGQGGNQPQHF. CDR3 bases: TGTGCCAGCAGTTACATTCCCGGACAGGGGGGCAATCAGCCCCAGCATTTT.

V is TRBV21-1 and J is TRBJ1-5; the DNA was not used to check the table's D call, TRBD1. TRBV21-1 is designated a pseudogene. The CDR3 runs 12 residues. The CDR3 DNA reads TGTGCCAGCAGCAAAGTGTCACAGGGTCAGCATTTT. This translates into CASSKVSQGQHF.

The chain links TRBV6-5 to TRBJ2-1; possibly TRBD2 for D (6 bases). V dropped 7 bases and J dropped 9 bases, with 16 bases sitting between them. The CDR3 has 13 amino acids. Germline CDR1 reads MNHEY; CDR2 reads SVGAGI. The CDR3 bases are TGTGCCAGCACCAACCAGAGGGGAGGTGAGCAGTTCTTC. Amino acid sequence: CASTNQRGGEQFF.

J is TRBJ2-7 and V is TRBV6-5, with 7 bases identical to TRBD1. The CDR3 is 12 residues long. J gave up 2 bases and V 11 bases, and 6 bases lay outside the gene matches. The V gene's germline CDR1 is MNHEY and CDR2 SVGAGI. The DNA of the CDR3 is TGTGCCTCCGAGGGGGCGGCCTACGAGCAGTACTTC. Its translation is CASEGAAYEQYF.

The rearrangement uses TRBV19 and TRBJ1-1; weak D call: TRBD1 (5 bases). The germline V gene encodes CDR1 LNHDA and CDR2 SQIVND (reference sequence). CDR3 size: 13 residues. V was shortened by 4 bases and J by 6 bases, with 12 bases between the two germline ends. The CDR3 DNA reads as TGTGCCAGTAGTAGGGGTCCAGGGTCTGAAGCTTTCTTT. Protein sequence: CASSRGPGSEAFF.

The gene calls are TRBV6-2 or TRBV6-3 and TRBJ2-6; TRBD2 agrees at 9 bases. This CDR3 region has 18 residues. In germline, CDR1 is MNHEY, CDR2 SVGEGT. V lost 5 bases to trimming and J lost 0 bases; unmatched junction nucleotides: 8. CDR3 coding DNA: TGTGCCAGCAGTAGACTAGCGGCCCGGAGCTCTGGGGCCAACGTCCTGACTTTC. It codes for CASSRLAARSSGANVLTF.

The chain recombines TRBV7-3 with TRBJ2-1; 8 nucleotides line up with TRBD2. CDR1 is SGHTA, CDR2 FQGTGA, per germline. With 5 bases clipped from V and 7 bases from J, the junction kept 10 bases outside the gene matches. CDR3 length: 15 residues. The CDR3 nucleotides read TGTGCCAGCAGCCAAACCCGACAGCGGGGGAATGAGCAGTTCTTC. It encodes CASSQTRQRGNEQFF.

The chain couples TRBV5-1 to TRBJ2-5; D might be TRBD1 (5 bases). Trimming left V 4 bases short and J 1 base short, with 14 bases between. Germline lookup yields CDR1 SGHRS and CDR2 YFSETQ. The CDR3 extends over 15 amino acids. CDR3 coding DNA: TGCGCCAGCAGCGGGTCAGGGATGGGCCAAGAGACCCAGTACTTC. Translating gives CASSGSGMGQETQYF.

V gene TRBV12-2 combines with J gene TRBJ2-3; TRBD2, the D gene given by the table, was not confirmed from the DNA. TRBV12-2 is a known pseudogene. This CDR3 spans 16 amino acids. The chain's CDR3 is CASRLERAGDTDTQYF. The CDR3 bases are TGTGCAAGTCGCTTAGAGAGGGCGGGAGACACAGATACGCAGTATTTT.

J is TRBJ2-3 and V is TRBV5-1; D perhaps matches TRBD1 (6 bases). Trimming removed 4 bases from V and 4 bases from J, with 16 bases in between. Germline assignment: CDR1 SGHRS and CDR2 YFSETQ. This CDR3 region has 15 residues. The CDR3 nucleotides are TGCGCCAGCAGCGAAGGGGGTTTTAGCGCAGATACGCAGTATTTT. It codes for CASSEGGFSADTQYF.

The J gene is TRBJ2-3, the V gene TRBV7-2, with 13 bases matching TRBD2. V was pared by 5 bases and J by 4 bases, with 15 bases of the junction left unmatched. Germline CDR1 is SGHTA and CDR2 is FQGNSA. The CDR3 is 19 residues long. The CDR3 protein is CASSTRRGGLAGEADTQYF. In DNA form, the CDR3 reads TGTGCCAGCAGCACCCGAAGGGGAGGACTAGCGGGGGAGGCAGATACGCAGTATTTT.

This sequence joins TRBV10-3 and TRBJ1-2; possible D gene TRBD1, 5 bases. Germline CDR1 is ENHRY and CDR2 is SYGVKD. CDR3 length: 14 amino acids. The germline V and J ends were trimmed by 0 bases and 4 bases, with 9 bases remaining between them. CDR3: CAISESGVGYGYTF. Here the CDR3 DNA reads TGTGCCATCAGTGAGTCAGGGGTCGGCTATGGCTACACCTTC.

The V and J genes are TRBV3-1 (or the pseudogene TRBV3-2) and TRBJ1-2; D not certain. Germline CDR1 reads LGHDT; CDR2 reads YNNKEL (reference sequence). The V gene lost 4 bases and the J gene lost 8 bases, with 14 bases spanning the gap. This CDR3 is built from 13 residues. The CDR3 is CASSPNGAHGYTF. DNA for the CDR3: TGTGCCAGCAGCCCAAACGGAGCCCACGGCTACACCTTC.

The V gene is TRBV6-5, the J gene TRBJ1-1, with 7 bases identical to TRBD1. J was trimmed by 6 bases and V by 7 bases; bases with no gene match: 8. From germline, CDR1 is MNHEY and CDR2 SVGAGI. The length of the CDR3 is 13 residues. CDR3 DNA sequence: TGTGCCAGCATCAAGGAGGGGGCACCTGAAGCTTTCTTT. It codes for CASIKEGAPEAFF.

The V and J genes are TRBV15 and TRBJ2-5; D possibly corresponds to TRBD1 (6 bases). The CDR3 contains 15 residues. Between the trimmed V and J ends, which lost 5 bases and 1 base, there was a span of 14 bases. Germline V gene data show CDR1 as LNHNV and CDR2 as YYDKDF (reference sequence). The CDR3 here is CATSRNRVGQETQYF. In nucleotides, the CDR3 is TGTGCCACCAGCCGCAACAGGGTCGGCCAAGAGACCCAGTACTTC.

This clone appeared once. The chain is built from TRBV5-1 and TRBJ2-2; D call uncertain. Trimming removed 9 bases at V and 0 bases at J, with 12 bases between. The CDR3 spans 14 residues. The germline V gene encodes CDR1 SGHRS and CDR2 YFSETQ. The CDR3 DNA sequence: TGCGCCACCCGCGCGCAGGCGAACACCGGGGAGCTGTTTTTT. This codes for CATRAQANTGELFF.

CDR3 in amino acids: CASSRRGEVQRNTEAFF. The CDR3 DNA follows: TGTGCCAGCAGCCGGAGGGGCGAGGTTCAACGGAACACTGAAGCTTTCTTT. The V call is TRBV11-3, the J call TRBJ1-1, with TRBD1 as a possible D gene (5 bases). The germline gives CDR1 SGHNT, CDR2 YENEEA. The V gene lost 5 bases and the J gene lost 1 base, with 20 bases spanning the gap. The CDR3 has 17 residues.

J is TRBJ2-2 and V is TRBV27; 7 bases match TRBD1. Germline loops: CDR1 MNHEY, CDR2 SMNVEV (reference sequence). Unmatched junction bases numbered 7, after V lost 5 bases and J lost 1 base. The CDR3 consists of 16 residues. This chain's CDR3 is CASSPWAGGNTGELFF. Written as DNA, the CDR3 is TGTGCCAGCAGTCCCTGGGCAGGGGGGAACACCGGGGAGCTGTTTTTT.

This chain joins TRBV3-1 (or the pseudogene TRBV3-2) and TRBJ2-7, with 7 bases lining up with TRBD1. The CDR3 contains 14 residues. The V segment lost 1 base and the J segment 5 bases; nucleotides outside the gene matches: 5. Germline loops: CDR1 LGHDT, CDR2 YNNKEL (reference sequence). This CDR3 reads CASSQAQDRDEQYF. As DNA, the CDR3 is TGTGCCAGCAGCCAAGCCCAAGACAGGGACGAGCAGTACTTC.

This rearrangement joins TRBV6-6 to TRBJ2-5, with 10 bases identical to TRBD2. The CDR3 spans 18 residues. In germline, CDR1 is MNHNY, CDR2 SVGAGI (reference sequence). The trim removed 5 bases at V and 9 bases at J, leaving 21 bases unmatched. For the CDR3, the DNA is TGTGCCAGCAGTCAACGCCCCACCCTAGCGGGGGTACTCTCGGCCCAGTACTTC. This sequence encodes CASSQRPTLAGVLSAQYF.